Listed below are T cell receptor beta chains from one sample, sequenced in a study of cytomegalovirus exposure and HLA in healthy donors. Repertoires were generated with immunoSEQ multiplex PCR, while TCRdb's copy carries only in-frame clones and drops some. Of fewer than 95,000 clones detected, 65% to 85% appear once; the ten largest clones hold roughly 2%. Material: PBMCs. Every receptor here comes from a man aged 18 to 29 in good health and CMV-seronegative. Each CDR3 is given with its conserved first and last residue. D genes are given only for firm matches. Size tells how often a clone was seen (once, few, many) or the class of an expanded clone, and some rows leave it out.

v_gene: TRBV18; j_gene: TRBJ1-3; abundance: .; d_gene: .; CDR3aa: CASSRGRGSDGNTIYF; CDR3nt: TGTGCCAGCTCCCGAGGGCGGGGAAGTGATGGAAACACCATATATTTT
v_gene: TRBV27; j_gene: TRBJ2-7; abundance: .; d_gene: TRBD2; CDR3aa: CASSLSGEGSYEQYF; CDR3nt: TGTGCCAGCAGCCTTAGCGGGGAAGGGTCCTACGAGCAGTACTTC
v_gene: TRBV15; j_gene: TRBJ1-2; abundance: .; d_gene: .; CDR3aa: CATSRDAQDTGLGGYTF; CDR3nt: TGTGCCACCAGCAGAGATGCACAAGACACAGGATTGGGCGGCTACACCTTC
v_gene: TRBV2; j_gene: TRBJ2-7; abundance: .; d_gene: TRBD1; CDR3aa: CASTLTRTGGLGEQYF; CDR3nt: TGTGCCAGCACTCTGACCAGGACAGGGGGCTTGGGTGAGCAGTACTTC
v_gene: TRBV7-3; j_gene: TRBJ2-5; abundance: .; d_gene: TRBD2; CDR3aa: CASSLEPLLAGGSETQYF; CDR3nt: TGTGCCAGCAGCTTAGAGCCCTTACTGGCGGGGGGGTCGGAGACCCAGTACTTC
v_gene: TRBV6-5; j_gene: TRBJ1-2; abundance: .; d_gene: .; CDR3aa: CASAGLYGYTF; CDR3nt: TGTGCCAGCGCAGGCCTCTATGGCTACACCTTC
v_gene: TRBV4-1; j_gene: TRBJ2-5; abundance: .; d_gene: .; CDR3aa: CASSRAGAQETQYF; CDR3nt: TGCGCCAGCAGCCGGGCGGGGGCCCAAGAGACCCAGTACTTC
v_gene: TRBV7-8; j_gene: TRBJ2-5; abundance: .; d_gene: TRBD2; CDR3aa: CASSSGRGGGETQYF; CDR3nt: TGTGCCAGCAGCTCCGGGCGGGGGGGCGGAGAGACCCAGTACTTC
v_gene: TRBV6-1; j_gene: TRBJ2-1; abundance: .; d_gene: .; CDR3aa: CASSEFEQPPYNEQFF; CDR3nt: TGTGCCAGCAGTGAATTCGAACAGCCCCCCTACAATGAGCAGTTCTTC
v_gene: TRBV10-3; j_gene: TRBJ1-1; abundance: few; d_gene: TRBD1; CDR3aa: CAITAGTANTEAFF; CDR3nt: TGTGCCATCACTGCCGGGACAGCGAACACTGAAGCTTTCTTT
v_gene: TRBV5-1; j_gene: TRBJ2-3; abundance: once; d_gene: .; CDR3aa: CASSFYSGLGSDTQYF; CDR3nt: TGCGCCAGCAGCTTTTATTCGGGGTTGGGGTCAGATACGCAGTATTTT
v_gene: TRBV5-1; j_gene: TRBJ1-5; abundance: .; d_gene: TRBD1; CDR3aa: CASSLEGPGQVFVNQPQHF; CDR3nt: TGCGCCAGCAGCTTGGAAGGTCCGGGACAGGTTTTTGTCAATCAGCCCCAGCATTTT
v_gene: TRBV9; j_gene: TRBJ2-5; abundance: .; d_gene: TRBD1; CDR3aa: CASSVFGRGRGETQYF; CDR3nt: TGTGCCAGCAGCGTATTCGGCAGGGGGCGCGGAGAGACCCAGTACTTC
v_gene: TRBV7-9; j_gene: TRBJ2-1; abundance: once; d_gene: TRBD2; CDR3aa: CSTTSVVYDEQFF; CDR3nt: TGTTCCACCACTAGCGTCGTTTACGATGAGCAGTTCTTC
v_gene: TRBV7-9; j_gene: TRBJ1-1; abundance: .; d_gene: .; CDR3aa: CSSSSRLGGVNTEAFF; CDR3nt: TGTTCCAGCAGCTCTAGGCTAGGAGGGGTGAACACTGAAGCTTTCTTT
v_gene: TRBV7-9; j_gene: TRBJ2-4; abundance: .; d_gene: TRBD2; CDR3aa: CAGGREGNIQYF; CDR3nt: TGTGCCGGCGGCAGGGAGGGGAACATTCAGTACTTC
v_gene: TRBV5-8; j_gene: TRBJ2-2; abundance: .; d_gene: .; CDR3aa: CASSHLVVANTGELFF; CDR3nt: TGTGCCAGCAGCCATCTCGTGGTAGCGAACACCGGGGAGCTGTTTTTT
v_gene: TRBV19; j_gene: TRBJ2-6; abundance: .; d_gene: TRBD1; CDR3aa: CASSRQGEVGANVLTF; CDR3nt: TGTGCCAGTAGTCGACAGGGAGAGGTTGGGGCCAACGTCCTGACTTTC
v_gene: TRBV5-4; j_gene: TRBJ2-5; abundance: .; d_gene: TRBD2; CDR3aa: CASSFPSAGGANTQETQYF; CDR3nt: TGTGCCAGCAGCTTCCCCTCAGCGGGGGGGGCTAACACACAAGAGACCCAGTACTTC
v_gene: TRBV5-6; j_gene: TRBJ2-2; abundance: few; d_gene: TRBD1; CDR3aa: CASSGNAGTGNTGELFF; CDR3nt: TGTGCCAGCAGCGGCAATGCCGGGACAGGGAACACCGGGGAGCTGTTTTTT
v_gene: TRBV10-1; j_gene: TRBJ2-1; abundance: .; d_gene: .; CDR3aa: CASSESFGLSSYNEQFF; CDR3nt: TGCGCCAGCAGTGAGTCTTTTGGACTTAGCTCCTACAATGAGCAGTTCTTC
v_gene: TRBV25-1; j_gene: TRBJ1-1; abundance: .; d_gene: .; CDR3aa: CASSDDAGSTEAFF; CDR3nt: TGTGCCAGCAGTGACGACGCTGGGAGCACTGAAGCTTTCTTT
v_gene: TRBV25-1; j_gene: TRBJ2-7; abundance: .; d_gene: .; CDR3aa: CASSQGGSIGEQYF; CDR3nt: TGTGCCAGCAGTCAAGGGGGTAGTATTGGCGAGCAGTACTTC
v_gene: TRBV5-1; j_gene: TRBJ2-1; abundance: .; d_gene: .; CDR3aa: CASSLGGDGLNEQFF; CDR3nt: TGCGCCAGCAGCTTAGGGGGGGATGGTTTGAATGAGCAGTTCTTC
v_gene: TRBV4-1; j_gene: TRBJ1-4; abundance: few; d_gene: TRBD1; CDR3aa: CASSLRTGGAANEKLFF; CDR3nt: TGCGCCAGCAGCCTTCGGACAGGGGGCGCTGCTAATGAAAAACTGTTTTTT
v_gene: TRBV7-9; j_gene: TRBJ1-5; abundance: .; d_gene: .; CDR3aa: CASSLASGHNQPQHF; CDR3nt: TGTGCCAGCAGCTTAGCGTCGGGACATAACCAGCCCCAGCATTTT
v_gene: TRBV27; j_gene: TRBJ2-7; abundance: .; d_gene: .; CDR3aa: CASSLSKVDRGSSYEQYF; CDR3nt: TGTGCCAGCAGTTTATCGAAAGTGGACCGGGGGAGCTCCTACGAGCAGTACTTC
v_gene: TRBV5-4; j_gene: TRBJ2-3; abundance: .; d_gene: TRBD2; CDR3aa: CASSRGGGGALEDTQYF; CDR3nt: TGTGCCAGCAGCCGAGGCGGCGGGGGGGCCCTGGAGGATACGCAGTATTTT
v_gene: TRBV14; j_gene: TRBJ2-1; abundance: .; d_gene: .; CDR3aa: CASSQALGSSYNEQFF; CDR3nt: TGTGCCAGCAGCCAAGCGTTAGGGAGCTCCTACAATGAGCAGTTCTTC
v_gene: TRBV4-2; j_gene: TRBJ1-1; abundance: .; d_gene: .; CDR3aa: CASSALQGPTEAFF; CDR3nt: TGTGCCAGCAGCGCGCTACAGGGACCCACTGAAGCTTTCTTT
v_gene: TRBV7-2; j_gene: TRBJ1-5; abundance: .; d_gene: .; CDR3aa: CASSLVGASNQPQHF; CDR3nt: TGTGCCAGCAGCTTAGTAGGGGCCAGCAATCAGCCCCAGCATTTT
v_gene: TRBV7-2; j_gene: TRBJ1-1; abundance: .; d_gene: TRBD1; CDR3aa: CASSLRPDRGALNTEAFF; CDR3nt: TGTGCCAGCAGCTTACGACCGGACAGGGGGGCCTTGAACACTGAAGCTTTCTTT
v_gene: TRBV6-5; j_gene: TRBJ2-2; abundance: .; d_gene: TRBD1; CDR3aa: CASSYTQGAAGELFF; CDR3nt: TGTGCCAGCAGTTATACGCAGGGGGCGGCCGGGGAGCTGTTTTTT
v_gene: TRBV6-1; j_gene: TRBJ2-1; abundance: .; d_gene: .; CDR3aa: CASRADYNEQFF; CDR3nt: TGTGCCAGCAGGGCGGATTACAATGAGCAGTTCTTC
v_gene: TRBV19; j_gene: TRBJ2-1; abundance: .; d_gene: TRBD1; CDR3aa: CASSIDRLRLDRGYPRNEQFF; CDR3nt: TGTGCCAGTAGTATAGATCGTTTAAGGTTGGACAGGGGGTACCCTCGCAATGAGCAGTTCTTC
v_gene: TRBV5-1; j_gene: TRBJ2-3; abundance: few; d_gene: TRBD2; CDR3aa: CASSPRGGTSTDTQYF; CDR3nt: TGCGCCAGCAGCCCTCGGGGGGGCACCAGCACAGATACGCAGTATTTT
v_gene: TRBV11-2; j_gene: TRBJ2-4; abundance: .; d_gene: TRBD1; CDR3aa: CASSLGRTGWNIQYF; CDR3nt: TGTGCCAGCAGCTTAGGGCGGACAGGGTGGAACATTCAGTACTTC
v_gene: TRBV6-1; j_gene: TRBJ1-5; abundance: once; d_gene: .; CDR3aa: CASSDGSGNQPQHF; CDR3nt: TGTGCCAGCAGTGACGGTAGTGGCAATCAGCCCCAGCATTTT
v_gene: TRBV4-2; j_gene: TRBJ1-5; abundance: .; d_gene: TRBD1; CDR3aa: CASSQGIDRGGNQPQHF; CDR3nt: TGTGCCAGCAGCCAAGGGATAGACAGGGGCGGAAATCAGCCCCAGCATTTT
v_gene: TRBV5-4; j_gene: TRBJ2-1; abundance: .; d_gene: TRBD2; CDR3aa: CASSLPSGGYYEQFF; CDR3nt: TGTGCCAGCAGCTTGCCTAGCGGGGGGTACTATGAGCAGTTCTTC
v_gene: TRBV7-9; j_gene: TRBJ2-5; abundance: .; d_gene: .; CDR3aa: CASSLSVQETQYF; CDR3nt: TGTGCCAGCAGCTTATCGGTACAAGAGACCCAGTACTTC
v_gene: TRBV10-2; j_gene: TRBJ1-2; abundance: .; d_gene: .; CDR3aa: CASRQGSTNYGYTF; CDR3nt: TGCGCCAGCAGGCAGGGATCGACTAACTATGGCTACACCTTC
v_gene: TRBV6-5; j_gene: TRBJ1-1; abundance: .; d_gene: .; CDR3aa: CASSLAQAGWEAFF; CDR3nt: TGTGCCAGCAGTCTGGCCCAGGCGGGCTGGGAAGCTTTCTTT
v_gene: TRBV5-1; j_gene: TRBJ2-7; abundance: once; d_gene: .; CDR3aa: CASSLVASSYEQYF; CDR3nt: TGCGCCAGCAGCTTGGTGGCCAGCTCCTACGAGCAGTACTTC
v_gene: TRBV30; j_gene: TRBJ1-1; abundance: once; d_gene: TRBD1; CDR3aa: CAWSPTRQGILF; CDR3nt: TGTGCCTGGAGTCCCACCCGACAGGGTATTCTCTTT
v_gene: TRBV29-1; j_gene: TRBJ2-5; abundance: .; d_gene: .; CDR3aa: CSGQEAAETQYF; CDR3nt: TGCAGCGGTCAGGAGGCTGCGGAGACCCAGTACTTC
v_gene: TRBV21-1; j_gene: TRBJ2-7; abundance: once; d_gene: .; CDR3aa: CASSKFWGQGPREQYF; CDR3nt: TGTGCCAGCAGCAAATTTTGGGGACAGGGGCCTCGCGAGCAGTACTTC
v_gene: TRBV4-1; j_gene: TRBJ2-1; abundance: .; d_gene: TRBD2; CDR3aa: CASSQGLARGAYNEQFF; CDR3nt: TGCGCCAGCAGCCAAGGCTTAGCGCGGGGGGCCTACAATGAGCAGTTCTTC
v_gene: TRBV2; j_gene: TRBJ1-4; abundance: few; d_gene: TRBD1; CDR3aa: CASRENRGRDEKLFF; CDR3nt: TGTGCCAGCAGGGAAAACAGGGGGCGCGATGAAAAACTGTTTTTT
v_gene: TRBV5-1; j_gene: TRBJ2-7; abundance: once; d_gene: TRBD1; CDR3aa: CASSLEGDSPYEQYF; CDR3nt: TGCGCCAGCAGCTTGGAAGGGGACAGCCCCTACGAGCAGTACTTC